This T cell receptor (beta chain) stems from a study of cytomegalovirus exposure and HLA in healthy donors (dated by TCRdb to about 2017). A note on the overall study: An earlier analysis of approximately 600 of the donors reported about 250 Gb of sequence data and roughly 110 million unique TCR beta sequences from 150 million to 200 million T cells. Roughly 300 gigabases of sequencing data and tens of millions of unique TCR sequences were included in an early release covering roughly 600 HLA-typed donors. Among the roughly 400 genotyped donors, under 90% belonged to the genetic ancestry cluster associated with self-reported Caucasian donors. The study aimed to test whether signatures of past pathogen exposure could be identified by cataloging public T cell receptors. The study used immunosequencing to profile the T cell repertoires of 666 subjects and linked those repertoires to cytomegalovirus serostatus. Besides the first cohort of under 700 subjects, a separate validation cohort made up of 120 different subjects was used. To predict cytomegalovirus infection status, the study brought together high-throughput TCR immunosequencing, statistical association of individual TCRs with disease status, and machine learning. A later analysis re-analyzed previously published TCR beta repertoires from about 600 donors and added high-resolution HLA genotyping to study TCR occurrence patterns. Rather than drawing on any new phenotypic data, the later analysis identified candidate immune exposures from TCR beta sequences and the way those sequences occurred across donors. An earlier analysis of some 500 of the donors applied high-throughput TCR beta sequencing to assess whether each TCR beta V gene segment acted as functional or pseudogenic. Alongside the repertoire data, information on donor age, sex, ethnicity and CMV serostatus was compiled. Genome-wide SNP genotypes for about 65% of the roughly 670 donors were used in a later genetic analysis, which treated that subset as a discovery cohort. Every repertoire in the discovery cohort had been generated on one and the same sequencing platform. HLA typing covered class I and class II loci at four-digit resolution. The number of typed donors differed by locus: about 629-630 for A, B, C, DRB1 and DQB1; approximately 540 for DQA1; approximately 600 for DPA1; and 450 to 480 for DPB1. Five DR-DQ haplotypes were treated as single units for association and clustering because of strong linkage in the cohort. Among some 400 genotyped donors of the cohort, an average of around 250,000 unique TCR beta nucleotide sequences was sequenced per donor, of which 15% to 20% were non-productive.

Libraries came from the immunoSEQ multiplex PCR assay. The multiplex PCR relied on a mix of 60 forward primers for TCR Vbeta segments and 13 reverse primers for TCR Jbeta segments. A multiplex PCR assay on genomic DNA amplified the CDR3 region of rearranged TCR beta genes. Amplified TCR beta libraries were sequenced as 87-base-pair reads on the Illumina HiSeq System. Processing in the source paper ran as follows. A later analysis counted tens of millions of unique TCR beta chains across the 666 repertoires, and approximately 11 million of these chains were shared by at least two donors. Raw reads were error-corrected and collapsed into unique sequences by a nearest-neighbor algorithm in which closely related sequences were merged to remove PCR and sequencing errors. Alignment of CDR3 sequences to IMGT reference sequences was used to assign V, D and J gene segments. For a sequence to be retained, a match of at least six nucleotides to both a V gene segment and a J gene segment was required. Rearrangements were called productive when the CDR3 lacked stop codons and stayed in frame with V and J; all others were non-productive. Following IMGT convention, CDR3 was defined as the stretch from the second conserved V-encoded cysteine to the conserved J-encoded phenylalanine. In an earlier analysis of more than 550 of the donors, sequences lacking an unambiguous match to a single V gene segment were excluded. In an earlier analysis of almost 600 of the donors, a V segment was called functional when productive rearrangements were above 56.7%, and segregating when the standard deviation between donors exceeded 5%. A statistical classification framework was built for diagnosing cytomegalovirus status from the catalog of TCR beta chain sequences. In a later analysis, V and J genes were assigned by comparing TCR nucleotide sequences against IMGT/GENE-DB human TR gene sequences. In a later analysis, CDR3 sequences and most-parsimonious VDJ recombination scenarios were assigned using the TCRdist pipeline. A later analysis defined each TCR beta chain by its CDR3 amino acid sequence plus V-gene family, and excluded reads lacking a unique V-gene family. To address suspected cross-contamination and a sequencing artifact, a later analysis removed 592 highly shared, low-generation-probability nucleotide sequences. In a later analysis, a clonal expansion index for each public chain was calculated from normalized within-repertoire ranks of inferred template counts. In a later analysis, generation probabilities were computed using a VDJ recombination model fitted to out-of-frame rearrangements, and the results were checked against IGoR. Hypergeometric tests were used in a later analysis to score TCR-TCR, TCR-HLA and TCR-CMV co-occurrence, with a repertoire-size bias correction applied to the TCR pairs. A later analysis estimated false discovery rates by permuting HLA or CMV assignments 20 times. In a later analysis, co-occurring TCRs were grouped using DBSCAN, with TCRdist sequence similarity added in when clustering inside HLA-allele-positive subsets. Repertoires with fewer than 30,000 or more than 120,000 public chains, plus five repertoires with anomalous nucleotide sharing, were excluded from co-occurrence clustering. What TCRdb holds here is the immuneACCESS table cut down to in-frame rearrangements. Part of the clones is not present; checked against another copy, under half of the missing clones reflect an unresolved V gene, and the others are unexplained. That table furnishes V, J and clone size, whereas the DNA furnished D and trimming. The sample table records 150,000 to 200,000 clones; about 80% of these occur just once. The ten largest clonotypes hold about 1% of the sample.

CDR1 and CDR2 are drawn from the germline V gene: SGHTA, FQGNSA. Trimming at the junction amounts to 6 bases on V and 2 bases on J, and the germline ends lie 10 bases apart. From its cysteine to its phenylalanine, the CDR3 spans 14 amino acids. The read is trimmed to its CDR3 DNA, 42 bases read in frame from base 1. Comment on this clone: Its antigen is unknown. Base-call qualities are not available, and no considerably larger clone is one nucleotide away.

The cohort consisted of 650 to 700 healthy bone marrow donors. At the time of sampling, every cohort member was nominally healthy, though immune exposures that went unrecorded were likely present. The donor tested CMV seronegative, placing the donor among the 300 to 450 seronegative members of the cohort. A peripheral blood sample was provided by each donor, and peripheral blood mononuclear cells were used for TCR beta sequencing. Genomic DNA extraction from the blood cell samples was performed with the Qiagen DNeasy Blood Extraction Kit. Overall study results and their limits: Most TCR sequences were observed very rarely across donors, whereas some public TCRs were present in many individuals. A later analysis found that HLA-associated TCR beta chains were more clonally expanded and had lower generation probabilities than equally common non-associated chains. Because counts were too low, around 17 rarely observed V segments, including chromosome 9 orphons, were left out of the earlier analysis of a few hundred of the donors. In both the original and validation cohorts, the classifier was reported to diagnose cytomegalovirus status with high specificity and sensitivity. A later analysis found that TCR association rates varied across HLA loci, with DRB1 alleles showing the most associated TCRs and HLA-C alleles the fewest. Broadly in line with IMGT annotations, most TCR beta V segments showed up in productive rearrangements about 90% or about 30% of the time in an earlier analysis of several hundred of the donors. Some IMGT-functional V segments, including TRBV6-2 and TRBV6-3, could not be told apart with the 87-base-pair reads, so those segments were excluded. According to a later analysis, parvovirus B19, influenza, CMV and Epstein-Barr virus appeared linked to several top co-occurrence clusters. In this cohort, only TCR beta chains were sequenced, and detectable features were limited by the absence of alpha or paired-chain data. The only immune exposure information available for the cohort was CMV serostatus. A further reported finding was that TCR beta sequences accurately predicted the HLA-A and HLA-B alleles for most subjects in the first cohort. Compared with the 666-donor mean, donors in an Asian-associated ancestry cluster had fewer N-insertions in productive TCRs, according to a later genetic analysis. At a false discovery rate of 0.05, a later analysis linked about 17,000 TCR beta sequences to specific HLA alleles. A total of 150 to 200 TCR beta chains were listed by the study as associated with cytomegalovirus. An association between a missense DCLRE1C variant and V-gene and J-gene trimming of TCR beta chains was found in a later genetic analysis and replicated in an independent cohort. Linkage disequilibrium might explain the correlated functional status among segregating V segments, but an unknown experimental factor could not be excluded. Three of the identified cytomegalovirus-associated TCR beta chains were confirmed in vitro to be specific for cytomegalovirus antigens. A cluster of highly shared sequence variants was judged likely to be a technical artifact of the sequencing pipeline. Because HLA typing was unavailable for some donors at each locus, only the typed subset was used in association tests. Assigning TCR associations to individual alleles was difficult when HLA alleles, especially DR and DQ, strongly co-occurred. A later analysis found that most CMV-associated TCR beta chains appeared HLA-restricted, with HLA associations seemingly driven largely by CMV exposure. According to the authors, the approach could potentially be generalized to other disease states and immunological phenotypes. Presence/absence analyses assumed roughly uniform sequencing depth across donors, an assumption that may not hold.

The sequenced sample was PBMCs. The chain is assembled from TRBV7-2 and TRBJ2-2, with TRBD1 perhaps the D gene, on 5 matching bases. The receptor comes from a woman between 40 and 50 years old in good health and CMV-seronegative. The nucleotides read TGTGCCAGCAGACAAGACAGAAACACCGGGGAGCTGTTTTTT. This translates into CASRQDRNTGELFF.